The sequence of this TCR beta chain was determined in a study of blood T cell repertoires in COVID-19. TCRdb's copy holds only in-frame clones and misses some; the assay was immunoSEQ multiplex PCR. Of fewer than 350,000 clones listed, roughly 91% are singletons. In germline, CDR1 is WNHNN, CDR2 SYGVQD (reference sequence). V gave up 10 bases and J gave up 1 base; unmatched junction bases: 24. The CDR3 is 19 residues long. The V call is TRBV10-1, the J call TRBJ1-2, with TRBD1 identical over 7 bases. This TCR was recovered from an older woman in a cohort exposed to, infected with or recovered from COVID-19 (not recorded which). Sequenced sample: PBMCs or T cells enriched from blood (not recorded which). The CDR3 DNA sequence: TGCGCCATACCACTGAGACAGGGTCCATCCCGCTTACTTAACTATGGCTACACCTTC. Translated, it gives CAIPLRQGPSRLLNYGYTF.